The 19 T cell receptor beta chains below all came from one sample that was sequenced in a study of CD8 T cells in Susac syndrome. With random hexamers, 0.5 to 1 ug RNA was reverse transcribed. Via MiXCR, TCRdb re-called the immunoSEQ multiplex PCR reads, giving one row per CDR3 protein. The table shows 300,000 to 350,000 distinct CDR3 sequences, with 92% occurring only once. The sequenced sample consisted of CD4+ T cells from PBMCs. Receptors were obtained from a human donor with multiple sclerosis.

The CDR3 nucleotides read TGTGCCAGCAGCTTAAATTCCATTTCCCAAGAGACCCAGTACTTC. Encoded protein: CASSLNSISQETQYF. The genes are TRBV7-9 and TRBJ2-5; D not resolved. Germline CDR1 reads SEHNR; CDR2 reads FQNEAQ (reference sequence). Between the trimmed V and J ends, which lost 2 bases and 1 base, there was a span of 11 bases. The CDR3 length is 15 residues.

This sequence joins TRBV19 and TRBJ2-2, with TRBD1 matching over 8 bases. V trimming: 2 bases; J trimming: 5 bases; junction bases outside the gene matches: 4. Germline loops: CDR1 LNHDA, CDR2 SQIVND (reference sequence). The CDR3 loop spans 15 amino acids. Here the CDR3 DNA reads TGTGCCAGTAGTATACCCAGGGGGCGAACCGGGGAGCTGTTTTTT. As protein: CASSIPRGRTGELFF.

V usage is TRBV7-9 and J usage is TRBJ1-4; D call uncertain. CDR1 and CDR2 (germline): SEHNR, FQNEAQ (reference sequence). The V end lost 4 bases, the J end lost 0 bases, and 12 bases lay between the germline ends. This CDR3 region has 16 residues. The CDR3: CASSSHWRSTNEKLFF. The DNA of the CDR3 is TGTGCCAGCAGCTCCCATTGGCGGTCAACTAATGAAAAACTGTTTTTT.

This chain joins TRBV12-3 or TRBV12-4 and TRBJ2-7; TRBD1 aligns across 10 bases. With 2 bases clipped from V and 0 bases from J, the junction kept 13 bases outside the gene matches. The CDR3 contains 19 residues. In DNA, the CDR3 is TGTGCCAGCAGTTTATTTCGGTGGGGACAGGGGTCGGCCTCCTACGAGCAGTACTTC. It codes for CASSLFRWGQGSASYEQYF.

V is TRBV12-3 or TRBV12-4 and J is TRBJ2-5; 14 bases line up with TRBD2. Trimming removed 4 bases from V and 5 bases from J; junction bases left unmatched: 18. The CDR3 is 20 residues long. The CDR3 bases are TGTGCCAGCAGTTCAACAGGGACTAGCGGGGGACCTACCCCCAGGGAGACCCAGTACTTC. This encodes CASSSTGTSGGPTPRETQYF.

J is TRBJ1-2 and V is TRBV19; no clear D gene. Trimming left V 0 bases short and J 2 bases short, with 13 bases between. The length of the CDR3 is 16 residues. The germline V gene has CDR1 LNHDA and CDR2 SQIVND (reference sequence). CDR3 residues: CASSIDNRNRNYGYTF. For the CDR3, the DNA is TGTGCCAGTAGTATAGATAATAGGAATCGGAACTATGGCTACACCTTC.

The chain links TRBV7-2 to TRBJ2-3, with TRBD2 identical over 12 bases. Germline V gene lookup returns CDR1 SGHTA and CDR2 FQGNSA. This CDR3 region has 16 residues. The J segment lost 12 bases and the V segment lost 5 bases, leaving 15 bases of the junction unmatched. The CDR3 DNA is TGTGCCAGCAGCCTCCAGGGGGTGCTAGCGGGAGGGCCCCAGTATTTT. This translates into CASSLQGVLAGGPQYF.

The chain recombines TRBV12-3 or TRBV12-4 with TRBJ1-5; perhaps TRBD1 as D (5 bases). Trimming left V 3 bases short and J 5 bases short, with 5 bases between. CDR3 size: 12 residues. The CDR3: CASSLGHQPQHF. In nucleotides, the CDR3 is TGTGCCAGCAGTTTGGGGCATCAGCCCCAGCATTTT.

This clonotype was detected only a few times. DNA of the CDR3: TGTGCCAGCAGTGCAGGACTAGCGGGAGAGACCCAGTACTTC. It is translated as CASSAGLAGETQYF. The chain carries TRBV6-1 and TRBJ2-5, with 11 bases that match TRBD2. This CDR3 has 14 amino acids. The V and J ends lost 4 bases and 4 bases, in that order; junction bases with no gene match: 2. Germline-derived CDR1 and CDR2 are MNHNS and SASEGT.

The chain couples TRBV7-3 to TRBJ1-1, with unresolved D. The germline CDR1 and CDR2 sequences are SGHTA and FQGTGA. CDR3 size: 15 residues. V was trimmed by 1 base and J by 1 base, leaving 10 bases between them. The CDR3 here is CASSLSPGENTEAFF. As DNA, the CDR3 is TGTGCCAGCAGCTTAAGTCCCGGGGAGAACACTGAAGCTTTCTTT.

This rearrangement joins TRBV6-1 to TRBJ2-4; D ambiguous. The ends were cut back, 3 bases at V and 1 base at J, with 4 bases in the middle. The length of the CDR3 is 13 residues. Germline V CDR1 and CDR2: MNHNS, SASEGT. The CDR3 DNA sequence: TGTGCCAGCAGTGACCCCGCCAAAAACATTCAGTACTTC. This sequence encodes CASSDPAKNIQYF.

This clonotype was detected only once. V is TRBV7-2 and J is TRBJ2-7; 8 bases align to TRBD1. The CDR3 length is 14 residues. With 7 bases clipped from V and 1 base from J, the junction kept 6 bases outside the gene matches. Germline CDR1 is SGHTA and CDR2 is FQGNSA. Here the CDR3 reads CASNLDRGSYEQYF. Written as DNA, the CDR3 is TGTGCCAGCAATCTCGACAGGGGTTCCTACGAGCAGTACTTC.

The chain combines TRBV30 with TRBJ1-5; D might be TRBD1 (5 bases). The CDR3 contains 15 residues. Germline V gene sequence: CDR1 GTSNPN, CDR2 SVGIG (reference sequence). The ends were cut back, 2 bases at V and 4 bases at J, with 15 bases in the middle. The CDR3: CAWSWGRLKNQPQHF. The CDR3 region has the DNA TGTGCCTGGAGTTGGGGCAGACTTAAAAATCAGCCCCAGCATTTT. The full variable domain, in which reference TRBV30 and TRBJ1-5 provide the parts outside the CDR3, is SQTIHQWPATLVQPVGSPLSLECTVEGTSNPNLYWYRQAAGRGLQLLFYSVGIGQISSEVPQNLSASRPQDRQFILSSKKLLLSDSGFYLCAWSWGRLKNQPQHFGDGTRLSIL.

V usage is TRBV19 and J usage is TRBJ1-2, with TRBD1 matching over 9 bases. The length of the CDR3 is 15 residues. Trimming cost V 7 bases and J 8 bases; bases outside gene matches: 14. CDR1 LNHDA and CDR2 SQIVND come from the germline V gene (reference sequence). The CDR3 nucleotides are TGTGCCAGTATTACCCGGGACAGGGTTCGAGAGGGCTACACCTTC. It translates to CASITRDRVREGYTF.

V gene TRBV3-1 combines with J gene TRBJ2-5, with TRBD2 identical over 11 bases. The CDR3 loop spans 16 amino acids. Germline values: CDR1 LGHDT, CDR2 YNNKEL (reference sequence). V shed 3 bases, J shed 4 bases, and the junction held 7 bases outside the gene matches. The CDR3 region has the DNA TGTGCCAGCAGCCATCTCCTAGCGGGAGGCCTAGAGACCCAGTACTTC. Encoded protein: CASSHLLAGGLETQYF.

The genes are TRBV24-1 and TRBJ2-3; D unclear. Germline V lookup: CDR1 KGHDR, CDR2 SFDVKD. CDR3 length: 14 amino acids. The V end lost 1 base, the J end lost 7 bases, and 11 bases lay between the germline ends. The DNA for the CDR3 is TGTGCCACCAGTGATTTCAGACATCACAATACGCAGTATTTT. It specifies CATSDFRHHNTQYF.

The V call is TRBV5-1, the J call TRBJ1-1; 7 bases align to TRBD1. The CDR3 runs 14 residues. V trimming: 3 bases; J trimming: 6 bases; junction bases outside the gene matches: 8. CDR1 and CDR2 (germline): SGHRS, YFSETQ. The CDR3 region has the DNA TGCGCCAGCAGCTCCCAGGGGGGGAGGGCTGAAGCTTTCTTT. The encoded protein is CASSSQGGRAEAFF.

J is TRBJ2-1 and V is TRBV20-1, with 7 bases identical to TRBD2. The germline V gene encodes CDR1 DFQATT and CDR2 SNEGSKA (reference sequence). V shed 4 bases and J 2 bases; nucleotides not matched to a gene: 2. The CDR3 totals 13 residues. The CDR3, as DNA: TGCAGTGCTACTAGCGGAGCCTACAATGAGCAGTTCTTC. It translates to CSATSGAYNEQFF.

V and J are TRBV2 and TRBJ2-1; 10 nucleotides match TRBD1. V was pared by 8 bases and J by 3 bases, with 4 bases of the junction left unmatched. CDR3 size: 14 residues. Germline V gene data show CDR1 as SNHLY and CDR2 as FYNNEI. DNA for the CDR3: TGTGCCAGCGGGACAGGGGTGGTCTACAATGAGCAGTTCTTC. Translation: CASGTGVVYNEQFF.